A single sample is the source of the 21 T cell receptor beta chains below, sequenced in a study of neurological immune-mediated disorders. One entry per CDR3 protein, called by TCRdb with MiXCR from the 5' RACE reads. The sample holds roughly 80,000 distinct CDR3 sequences; roughly 18% are singletons and the top ten take 15% to 19%. The sample was PBMCs. The receptors here all came from a middle-aged woman in good health.

This clonotype was seen many times. The V gene is TRBV15, the J gene TRBJ1-1; tentative D call: TRBD1 (6 bases). Germline V CDR1 and CDR2: LNHNV, YYDKDF (reference sequence). V was clipped by 2 bases and J by 4 bases, with 14 bases between them. The CDR3 contains 15 residues. The CDR3 nucleotides are TGTGCCACCAGCAGACAGGGAAGGGGGAGCACTGAAGCTTTCTTT. Protein: CATSRQGRGSTEAFF.

In this sample, this clonotype turned up many times. The chain joins TRBV5-1 to TRBJ2-3; D gene uncertain. Germline values: CDR1 SGHRS, CDR2 YFSETQ. The CDR3 is 14 residues long. V was pared by 0 bases and J by 2 bases, with 7 bases between. This CDR3 reads CASSLVVTTDTQYF. CDR3 sequence (DNA): TGCGCCAGCAGCTTGGTAGTGACCACAGATACGCAGTATTTT.

This clonotype has at least ten counts. The V gene is TRBV20-1, the J gene TRBJ2-4; 8 positions match TRBD1. This CDR3 has 14 residues. V trimming: 8 bases; J trimming: 1 base; junction bases outside the gene matches: 7. In germline, CDR1 is DFQATT, CDR2 SNEGSKA (reference sequence). CDR3 in DNA: TGCAGTAGGCGGGACAGGACGGCCAAAAACATTCAGTACTTC. Its translation: CSRRDRTAKNIQYF.

Of note for this clonotype: The missing conserved phenylalanine or tryptophan at the end of this CDR3 makes a read error likely. V usage is TRBV7-2 and J usage is TRBJ1-5; 8 bases align to TRBD1. The CDR3 contains 15 residues. Germline V gene sequence: CDR1 SGHTA, CDR2 FQGNSA. CDR3: CANSLDRGREQPQHS. CDR3 DNA sequence: TGTGCCAACAGCTTAGACAGGGGCAGGGAGCAGCCCCAGCATTCT.

The CDR3 loop is CASSKGGTDTQYF. As DNA, the CDR3 is TGTGCCAGTAGTAAGGGGGGAACAGATACGCAGTATTTT. The chain employs TRBV19 and TRBJ2-3; the D gene could be TRBD1 or TRBD2 (6 bases each). Trimming took off 4 bases at V and 3 bases at J, with 8 bases between the two ends. The germline CDR1 and CDR2 sequences are LNHDA and SQIVND (reference sequence). This CDR3 region has 13 residues.

This chain connects TRBV29-1 to TRBJ2-5; possible D gene TRBD2, 6 bases. CDR1 and CDR2 (germline): SQVTM, ANQGSEA. The V and J ends lost 4 bases and 4 bases respectively, with 7 bases between them. This CDR3 comprises 11 residues. CDR3 sequence reads: CSVGGGETQYF. The CDR3, as DNA: TGCAGCGTTGGGGGAGGAGAGACCCAGTACTTC.

The chain joins TRBV12-3 or TRBV12-4 to TRBJ1-1, with a tentative D call TRBD1 (5 bases). The V end lost 6 bases, the J end lost 0 bases, and 14 bases lay between the germline ends. The CDR3 runs 15 residues. CDR3 loop: CASRGTGRMNTEAFF. As DNA, the CDR3 is TGTGCCAGCAGGGGGACGGGGAGAATGAACACTGAAGCTTTCTTT.

This clonotype was seen many times. The rearrangement links TRBV29-1 to TRBJ1-2, with TRBD1 matching 11 bases. CDR1 and CDR2 (germline): SQVTM, ANQGSEA. V was pared by 4 bases and J by 3 bases, with 1 base of the junction left unmatched. The CDR3 runs to 13 residues. Here the CDR3 reads CSVAGQGDYGYTF. In DNA, the CDR3 is TGCAGCGTTGCGGGACAGGGGGACTATGGCTACACCTTC.

The V gene is TRBV14, the J gene TRBJ2-6, with no clear D. The CDR3 consists of 13 residues. CDR1 and CDR2 from the germline V gene are SGHDN and FVKESK. V lost 5 bases, J lost 3 bases, and 5 bases lay in between. CDR3 in amino acids: CASSRVGANVLTF. In DNA, the CDR3 is TGTGCCAGCAGCAGGGTTGGGGCCAACGTCCTGACTTTC.

Comment on this clonotype: At one boundary the junction diverges from the germline segment, which might be a read error. The rearrangement links TRBV7-3 to TRBJ2-1; D might be TRBD2 (5 bases). The CDR3 has 13 residues. Germline V gives CDR1 SGHTA, CDR2 FQGTGA. The CDR3: CTSSSSSYNEQFF. For the CDR3, the DNA is TGTACCAGCAGCTCTAGCTCCTACAATGAACAGTTCTTC.

At least ten counts were recorded for this clonotype. The chain employs TRBV6-5 and TRBJ1-2; D is undetermined. CDR3 length: 13 residues. Trimming stripped 6 bases from V and 3 bases from J, with 11 bases between. Germline CDR1 is MNHEY and CDR2 is SVGAGI. CDR3 residues: CASSSDGDYGYTF. The CDR3 coding sequence is TGTGCCAGCAGCTCGGACGGAGACTATGGCTACACCTTC.

Many counts were recorded for this clonotype. The chain is built from TRBV6-6 and TRBJ2-5; TRBD2 aligns across 8 bases. The germline V gene encodes CDR1 MNHNY and CDR2 SVGAGI (reference sequence). The CDR3 sequence is 15 residues long. V lost 5 bases, J lost 5 bases, and 10 bases stayed unmatched. The CDR3, as DNA: TGTGCCAGCAGTCCCGCGGGCGGGGGGTCCGAGACCCAGTACTTC. Protein: CASSPAGGGSETQYF.

Ten or more counts support this clonotype. The gene calls are TRBV5-5 and TRBJ2-5; possible D gene TRBD2, 5 bases. The CDR3 consists of 14 residues. V lost 4 bases to trimming and J lost 4 bases, with 14 bases between them. CDR1 and CDR2 (germline): SGHKS, YYEKEE (reference sequence). The CDR3 nucleotides are TGTGCCAGCAGCCCACGAGGGAGAGGAGAGACCCAGTACTTC. This gives the protein CASSPRGRGETQYF.

The table lists this clonotype with many counts. V usage is TRBV4-1 and J usage is TRBJ2-3; 9 bases are shared with TRBD2. The CDR3 has 16 amino acids. Losses at the gene ends were 0 bases for V and 4 bases for J; bases not matched to a gene: 5. Germline CDR1 and CDR2: MGHRA and YSYEKL. The CDR3 DNA reads as TGCGCCAGCAGCCAAGATCTACTAGCGGGCGCAGATACGCAGTATTTT. Translating it yields CASSQDLLAGADTQYF.

This clonotype has more than one count but fewer than ten. The V call is TRBV5-1, the J call TRBJ2-1; no definite D call. CDR3 length: 15 residues. Trimming left V 1 base short and J 0 bases short, with 8 bases between. Germline V lookup: CDR1 SGHRS, CDR2 YFSETQ. DNA of the CDR3: TGCGCCAGCAGCTTGACGGAAAGCTCCTACAATGAGCAGTTCTTC. It encodes CASSLTESSYNEQFF.

This clonotype occurred many times. The chain is built from TRBV20-1 and TRBJ2-5; 11 positions agree with TRBD1. This CDR3 has 16 amino acids. From germline, CDR1 is DFQATT and CDR2 SNEGSKA (reference sequence). After removal of 6 bases from V and 5 bases from J, the junction contained 14 bases not matched to a gene. The CDR3 DNA sequence: TGCAGTGCAGCCCGGGACAGGGGGTTCAGTATCGAGACCCAGTACTTC. It translates to CSAARDRGFSIETQYF.

This clonotype came up many times. The chain has TRBV4-3 and TRBJ1-4; D uncertain. V was cut by 2 bases and J by 0 bases, with 10 bases left in between. In germline, CDR1 is LGHNA, CDR2 YSLEER. The CDR3 length is 16 residues. The DNA for the CDR3 is TGCGCCAGCAGCCAATCAACTGGGGCAACTAATGAAAAACTGTTTTTT. This codes for CASSQSTGATNEKLFF.

This clonotype was detected only a few times. The V call is TRBV9, the J call TRBJ2-2; possible D gene TRBD2, 6 bases. CDR1 is SGDLS, CDR2 YYNGEE, per germline. Between the trimmed V and J ends, which lost 1 base and 2 bases, there was a span of 12 bases. The CDR3 has 16 residues. The CDR3 DNA is TGTGCCAGCAGCGTATCCGCGGGGCCTAACACCGGGGAGCTGTTTTTT. Its protein product is CASSVSAGPNTGELFF.

This clonotype showed up many times. This chain's CDR3 is CSAMSAGAGVWNEQFF. CDR3 in DNA: TGCAGTGCTATGTCCGCCGGGGCAGGGGTGTGGAATGAGCAGTTCTTC. This chain uses TRBV20-1 with TRBJ2-1; a weak D match, TRBD1 (6 bases). Trimming stripped 4 bases from V and 7 bases from J, with 23 bases between. CDR1 and CDR2 (germline): DFQATT, SNEGSKA (reference sequence). CDR3 length equals 16 residues.

This clonotype was recorded at least ten times. This chain joins TRBV20-1 and TRBJ2-2; D is perhaps TRBD2 (7 bases). Trimming took off 3 bases at V and 6 bases at J, with 17 bases between the two ends. Germline values: CDR1 DFQATT, CDR2 SNEGSKA (reference sequence). The CDR3 is made up of 15 amino acids. The CDR3 is CSARSGTSRSGELFF. CDR3 bases: TGCAGTGCTAGGAGCGGGACATCGCGTTCCGGGGAGCTGTTTTTT.

This clonotype was found many times. V gene TRBV4-3 combines with J gene TRBJ2-2, with D perhaps matching TRBD1 (6 bases). Between the trimmed V and J ends, which lost 1 base and 3 bases, there was a span of 9 bases. Per the germline V gene, CDR1 is LGHNA and CDR2 is YSLEER. This CDR3 has 15 amino acids. The CDR3 loop reads CASSQVGGYTGELFF. The CDR3 nucleotides are TGCGCCAGCAGCCAAGTTGGGGGCTACACCGGGGAGCTGTTTTTT.